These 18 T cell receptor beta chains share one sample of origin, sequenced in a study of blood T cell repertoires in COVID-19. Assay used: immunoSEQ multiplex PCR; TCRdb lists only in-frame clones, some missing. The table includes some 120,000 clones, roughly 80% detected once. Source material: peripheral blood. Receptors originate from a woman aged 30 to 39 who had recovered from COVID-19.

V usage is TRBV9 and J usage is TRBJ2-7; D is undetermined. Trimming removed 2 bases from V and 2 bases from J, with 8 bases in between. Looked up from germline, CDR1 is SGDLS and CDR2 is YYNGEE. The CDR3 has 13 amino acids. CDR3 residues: CASSVGPAYEQYF. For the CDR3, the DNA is TGTGCCAGCAGCGTGGGCCCTGCCTACGAGCAGTACTTC.

The CDR3 DNA follows: TGTGCCAGTAGTATGAGGGGACAGGGGGCCCGATTGATTAACACCGGGGAGCTGTTTTTT. Amino acid sequence: CASSMRGQGARLINTGELFF. The chain has TRBV19 and TRBJ2-2; 12 positions match TRBD1. Germline trimming cut 3 bases from V and 2 bases from J; bases unmatched to any gene: 13. Looked up from germline, CDR1 is LNHDA and CDR2 is SQIVND (reference sequence). The CDR3 runs 20 residues.

The CDR3 DNA sequence: TGTGCCAGCTCACCACTAGGCGGGACAGGTACCTACGAGCAGTACTTC. Its translation: CASSPLGGTGTYEQYF. The genes are TRBV18 and TRBJ2-7; 8 nucleotides agree with TRBD1. V lost 1 base and J lost 2; bases outside the gene matches: 7. CDR1 and CDR2 (germline): KGHSH, LQKENI. The CDR3 contains 16 residues.

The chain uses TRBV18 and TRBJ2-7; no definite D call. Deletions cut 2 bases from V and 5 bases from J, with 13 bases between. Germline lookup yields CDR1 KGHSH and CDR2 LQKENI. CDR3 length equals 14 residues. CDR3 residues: CASSPSLGGDEQYF. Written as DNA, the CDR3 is TGTGCCAGCTCACCAAGCCTAGGTGGAGACGAGCAGTACTTC.

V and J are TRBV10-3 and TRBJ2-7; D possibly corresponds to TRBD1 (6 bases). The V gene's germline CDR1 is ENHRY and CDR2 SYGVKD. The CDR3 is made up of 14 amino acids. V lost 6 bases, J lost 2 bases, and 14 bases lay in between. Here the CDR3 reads CAIRGRDKTYEQYF. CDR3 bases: TGTGCCATCAGGGGACGGGACAAAACCTACGAGCAGTACTTC.

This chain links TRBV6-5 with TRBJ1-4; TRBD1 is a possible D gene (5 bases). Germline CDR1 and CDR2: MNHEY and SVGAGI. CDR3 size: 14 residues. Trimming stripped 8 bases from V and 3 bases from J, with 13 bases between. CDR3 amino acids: CASGSGGANEKLFF. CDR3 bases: TGTGCCAGCGGCTCCGGGGGAGCTAATGAAAAACTGTTTTTT.

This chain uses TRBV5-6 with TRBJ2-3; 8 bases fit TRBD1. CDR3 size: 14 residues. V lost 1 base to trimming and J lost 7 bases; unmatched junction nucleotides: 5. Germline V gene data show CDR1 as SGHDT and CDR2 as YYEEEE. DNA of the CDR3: TGTGCCAGCAGCTTGCGACAGGGGATGCATACGCAGTATTTT. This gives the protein CASSLRQGMHTQYF. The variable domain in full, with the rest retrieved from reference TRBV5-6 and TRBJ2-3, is DAGVTQSPTHLIKTRGQQVTLRCSPKSGHDTVSWYQQALGQGPQFIFQYYEEEERQRGNFPDRFSGHQFPNYSSELNVNALLLGDSALYLCASSLRQGMHTQYFGPGTRLTVL.

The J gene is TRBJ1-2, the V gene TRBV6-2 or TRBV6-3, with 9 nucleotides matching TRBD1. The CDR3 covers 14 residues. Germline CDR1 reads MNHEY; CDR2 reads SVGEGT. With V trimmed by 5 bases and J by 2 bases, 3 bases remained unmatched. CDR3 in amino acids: CASSPTGGNYGYTF. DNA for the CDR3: TGTGCCAGCAGTCCGACAGGGGGAAACTATGGCTACACCTTC.

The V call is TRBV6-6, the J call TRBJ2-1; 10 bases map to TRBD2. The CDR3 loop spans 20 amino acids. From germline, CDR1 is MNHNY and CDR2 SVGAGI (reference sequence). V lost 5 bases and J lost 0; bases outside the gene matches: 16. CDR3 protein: CASSHRSGRRGFSSYNEQFF. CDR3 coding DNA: TGTGCCAGCAGTCACCGTAGCGGGAGGAGGGGGTTTAGCTCCTACAATGAGCAGTTCTTC.

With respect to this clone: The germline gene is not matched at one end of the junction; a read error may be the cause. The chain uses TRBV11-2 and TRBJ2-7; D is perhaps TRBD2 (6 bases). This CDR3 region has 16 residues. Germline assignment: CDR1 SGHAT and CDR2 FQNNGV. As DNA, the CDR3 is TGTGCCAGCAGTTTAGAGGAGGGGCTGATACCCTACGAGCAGTACTTC. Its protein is CASSLEEGLIPYEQYF.

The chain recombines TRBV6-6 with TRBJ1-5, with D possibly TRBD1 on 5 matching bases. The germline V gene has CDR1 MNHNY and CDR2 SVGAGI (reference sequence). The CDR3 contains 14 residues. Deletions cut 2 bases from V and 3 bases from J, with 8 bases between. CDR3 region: CASSYGGINQPQHF. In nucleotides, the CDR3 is TGTGCCAGCAGTTACGGGGGGATCAATCAGCCCCAGCATTTT.

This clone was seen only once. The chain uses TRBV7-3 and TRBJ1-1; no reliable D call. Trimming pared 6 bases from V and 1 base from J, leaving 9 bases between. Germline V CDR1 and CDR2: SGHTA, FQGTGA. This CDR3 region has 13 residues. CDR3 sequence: CASSRGGNTEAFF. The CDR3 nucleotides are TGTGCCAGCAGTCGGGGAGGGAACACTGAAGCTTTCTTT.

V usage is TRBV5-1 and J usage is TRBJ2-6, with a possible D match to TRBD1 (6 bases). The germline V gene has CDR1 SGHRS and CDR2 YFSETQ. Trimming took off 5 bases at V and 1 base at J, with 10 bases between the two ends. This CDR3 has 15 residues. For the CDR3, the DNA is TGCGCCAGCAGTTTACAGGGTTCTGGGGCCAACGTCCTGACTTTC. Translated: CASSLQGSGANVLTF.

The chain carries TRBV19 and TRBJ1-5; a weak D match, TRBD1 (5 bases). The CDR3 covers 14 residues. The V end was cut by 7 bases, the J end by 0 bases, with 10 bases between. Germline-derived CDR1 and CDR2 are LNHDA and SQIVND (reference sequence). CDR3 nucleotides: TGTGCCAGTACGGGGGAATATAGCAATCAGCCCCAGCATTTT. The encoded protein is CASTGEYSNQPQHF.

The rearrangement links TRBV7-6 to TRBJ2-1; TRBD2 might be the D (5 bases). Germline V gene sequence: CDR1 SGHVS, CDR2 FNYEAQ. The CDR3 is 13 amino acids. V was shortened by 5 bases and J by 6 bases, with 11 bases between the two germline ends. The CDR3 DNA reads TGTGCCAGCAGCCCTCCGGGGTCCAATGAGCAGTTCTTC. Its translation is CASSPPGSNEQFF.

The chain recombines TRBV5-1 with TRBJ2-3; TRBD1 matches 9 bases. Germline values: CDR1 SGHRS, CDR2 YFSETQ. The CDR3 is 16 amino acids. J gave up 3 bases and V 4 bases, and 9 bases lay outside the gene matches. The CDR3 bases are TGCGCCAGCAGCAGGGGACAGGGATTGGGGACAGATACGCAGTATTTT. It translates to CASSRGQGLGTDTQYF.

The CDR3 DNA reads as TGTGCCAGCAGTGAATCAGGCAGGGAGGATGGCTACACCTTC. Translating gives CASSESGREDGYTF. The J gene is TRBJ1-2, the V gene TRBV25-1, with D tentatively TRBD1 (5 bases). V was trimmed by 1 base and J by 6 bases, leaving 12 bases between them. Looked up from germline, CDR1 is MGHDK and CDR2 is SYGVNS. The CDR3 is made up of 14 amino acids.

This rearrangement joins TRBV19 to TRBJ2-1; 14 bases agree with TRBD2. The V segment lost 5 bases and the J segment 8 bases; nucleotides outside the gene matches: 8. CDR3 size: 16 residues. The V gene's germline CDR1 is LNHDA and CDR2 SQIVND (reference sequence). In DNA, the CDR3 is TGTGCCAGTAGTGCCGGGACTAGCGGGAGTATCTATGAGCAGTTCTTC. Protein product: CASSAGTSGSIYEQFF.